The 25 T cell receptor beta chains listed next were all sequenced from one sample in a study of blood T cell repertoires in COVID-19 (dated by TCRdb to between 2020 and 2021). Library generation was performed with the immunoSEQ multiplex PCR assay. Sourced from immuneACCESS, this table was stored by TCRdb with only in-frame sequences that have V and J called. A share of the clones is absent; for the studies checked, an unresolved V gene accounts for under half, and the remainder has no known explanation. The sample includes about 300,000 clones, with around 86% observed a single time. Of the sample, 1.6% falls within the top ten clones. Sequencing was carried out using peripheral blood. The receptors were gathered from a woman aged 45 to 65 with acute or convalescent COVID-19.

The chain links TRBV7-2 to TRBJ2-7, with D unclear. Germline V gives CDR1 SGHTA, CDR2 FQGNSA. V lost 3 bases and J lost 0, with 12 bases in between. The CDR3 sequence is 15 residues long. The CDR3 nucleotides read TGTGCCAGCAGCTTTATTGCACAAAACTCCTACGAGCAGTACTTC. It yields the protein CASSFIAQNSYEQYF.

This chain joins TRBV4-3 and TRBJ2-7, with TRBD1 matching over 7 bases. The CDR3 loop spans 16 amino acids. Germline loops: CDR1 LGHNA, CDR2 YSLEER. Trimming at V came to 1 base and at J to 1 base, leaving 7 bases not matched to a gene. CDR3 in DNA: TGCGCCAGCAGCCAAGCCACGGCAGGGGGTTCCTACGAGCAGTACTTC. This encodes CASSQATAGGSYEQYF.

CDR3 DNA sequence: TGTGCCAGCAGCCAATCGTCGGGGTATAATTCACCCCTCCACTTT. Translated: CASSQSSGYNSPLHF. The chain combines TRBV14 with TRBJ1-6, with D uncertain. The V gene's germline CDR1 is SGHDN and CDR2 FVKESK. With 2 bases removed from V and 4 bases from J, the gap between germline ends came to 9 bases. The CDR3 has 15 amino acids. The whole variable domain, remainder taken from reference TRBV14 and TRBJ1-6, is EAGVTQFPSHSVIEKGQTVTLRCDPISGHDNLYWYRRVMGKEIKFLLHFVKESKQDESGMPNNRFLAERTGGTYSTLKVQPAELEDSGVYFCASSQSSGYNSPLHFGNGTRLTVT.

The rearrangement uses TRBV28 and TRBJ1-2; 11 bases are shared with TRBD1. Trimming took 3 bases from V and 8 from J; bases not matched to a gene: 8. In germline, CDR1 is MDHEN, CDR2 SYDVKM. This CDR3 comprises 15 residues. CDR3 loop: CASSFGTGGWWGYTF. The CDR3 DNA reads TGTGCCAGCAGTTTCGGGACAGGGGGATGGTGGGGCTACACCTTC.

This chain joins TRBV2 and TRBJ1-3; D not resolved. From germline, CDR1 is SNHLY and CDR2 FYNNEI. The CDR3 runs to 12 residues. The V gene lost 8 bases and the J gene lost 0 bases, with 5 bases spanning the gap. For the CDR3, the DNA is TGTGCCAGCGCGAGCTCTGGAAACACCATATATTTT. This sequence encodes CASASSGNTIYF.

The genes are TRBV5-1 and TRBJ1-1; TRBD1 matches 8 bases. Germline trimming cut 2 bases from V and 1 base from J; bases unmatched to any gene: 1. The CDR3 sequence is 14 residues long. Germline CDR1 SGHRS, CDR2 YFSETQ. The CDR3 spells CASSFDRGNTEAFF. The CDR3 nucleotides read TGCGCCAGCAGCTTCGACAGGGGGAACACTGAAGCTTTCTTT.

The CDR3 loop reads CAISESGGLNEKLFF. DNA for the CDR3: TGTGCCATCAGTGAGTCAGGGGGATTGAATGAAAAACTGTTTTTT. V is TRBV10-3 and J is TRBJ1-4, with D perhaps matching TRBD1 (6 bases). Trimming removed 0 bases from V and 5 bases from J, with 10 bases in between. The CDR3 has 15 amino acids. The germline gives CDR1 ENHRY, CDR2 SYGVKD.

This clone was observed a handful of times. This sequence joins TRBV9 and TRBJ2-2; TRBD2 agrees at 8 bases. The CDR3 is 16 residues long. In germline, CDR1 is SGDLS, CDR2 YYNGEE. V lost 1 base, J lost 4 bases, and 6 bases stayed unmatched. The CDR3 loop is CASSVTGTRATGELFF. The CDR3, as DNA: TGTGCCAGCAGCGTAACCGGGACTAGGGCCACCGGGGAGCTGTTTTTT. The complete variable domain, with remaining parts taken from reference TRBV9 and TRBJ2-2, reads DSGVTQTPKHLITATGQRVTLRCSPRSGDLSVYWYQQSLDQGLQFLIQYYNGEERAKGNILERFSAQQFPDLHSELNLSSLELGDSALYFCASSVTGTRATGELFFGEGSRLTVL.

The chain uses TRBV27 and TRBJ2-7; TRBD2 matches at 7 bases. V shed 8 bases and J 3 bases; nucleotides not matched to a gene: 7. The CDR3 is 13 residues long. Germline assignment: CDR1 MNHEY and CDR2 SMNVEV (reference sequence). The CDR3: CASRKGLDYEQYF. The CDR3, as DNA: TGTGCCAGCCGGAAAGGACTAGACTACGAGCAGTACTTC.

A few counts support this clone. The rearrangement links TRBV28 to TRBJ1-5; 10 nucleotides line up with TRBD1. CDR1 and CDR2 (germline): MDHEN, SYDVKM. CDR3 length: 15 residues. After removal of 6 bases from V and 3 bases from J, the junction contained 5 bases not matched to a gene. This CDR3 is CASRGQGNPNQPQHF. The CDR3 coding sequence is TGTGCCAGCAGGGGACAGGGGAATCCCAATCAGCCCCAGCATTTT. The full variable domain, rest sourced from reference TRBV28 and TRBJ1-5, is DVKVTQSSRYLVKRTGEKVFLECVQDMDHENMFWYRQDPGLGLRLIYFSYDVKMKEKGDIPEGYSVSREKKERFSLILESASTNQTSMYLCASRGQGNPNQPQHFGDGTRLSIL.

The CDR3 protein is CASSQDLYNSPLHF. The CDR3 DNA reads as TGCGCCAGCAGCCAAGACCTTTATAATTCACCCCTCCACTTT. The chain carries TRBV4-1 and TRBJ1-6; D remains ambiguous. The CDR3 is 14 residues long. CDR1 MGHRA and CDR2 YSYEKL come from the germline V gene. Trimming removed 0 bases at V and 4 bases at J, with 4 bases between.

This sequence joins TRBV30 and TRBJ2-3; 7 bases align to TRBD2. The CDR3 sequence is 14 residues long. J was trimmed by 2 bases and V by 2 bases; bases with no gene match: 4. Germline-derived CDR1 and CDR2 are GTSNPN and SVGIG (reference sequence). The CDR3 sequence: CAWSRLAVTDTQYF. The CDR3 DNA sequence: TGTGCCTGGAGTCGGCTAGCGGTCACAGATACGCAGTATTTT.

The chain joins TRBV2 to TRBJ2-7, with 8 nucleotides matching TRBD2. This CDR3 has 17 amino acids. Per germline, CDR1 SNHLY and CDR2 FYNNEI. V was pared by 11 bases and J by 0 bases, with 18 bases of the junction left unmatched. The CDR3 spells CAGLRGRTSGSSYEQYF. Written as DNA, the CDR3 is TGTGCCGGGTTACGGGGGAGAACTAGCGGATCCTCCTACGAGCAGTACTTC.

The gene calls are TRBV29-1 and TRBJ2-1, with 9 bases identical to TRBD1. The CDR3 is 15 residues long. V was clipped by 6 bases and J by 6 bases; unmatched bases: 12. The germline CDR1 and CDR2 sequences are SQVTM and ANQGSEA. This chain's CDR3 is CSVVQGAIVSNEQFF. In DNA, the CDR3 is TGCAGCGTCGTACAGGGGGCGATTGTATCCAATGAGCAGTTCTTC.

This clone was counted between two and nine times. The V call is TRBV27, the J call TRBJ2-1; weak D call: TRBD2 (6 bases). Trimming stripped 7 bases from V and 8 bases from J, with 18 bases between. Germline CDR1 reads MNHEY; CDR2 reads SMNVEV (reference sequence). The CDR3 covers 14 residues. CDR3 residues: CASKLAIGSHEQFF. CDR3 DNA sequence: TGTGCCAGCAAGCTAGCGATCGGATCCCATGAGCAGTTCTTC.

This clone was seen only once. This rearrangement joins TRBV9 to TRBJ2-1; TRBD1 matches at 9 bases. J was trimmed by 8 bases and V by 0 bases; bases with no gene match: 6. CDR1 is SGDLS, CDR2 YYNGEE, per germline. This CDR3 region has 15 residues. The CDR3 coding sequence is TGTGCCAGCAGCGTAGGGAGGGGACAGGGTGATGAGCAGTTCTTC. Encoded protein: CASSVGRGQGDEQFF.

V is TRBV9 and J is TRBJ2-3, with a possible D match to TRBD2 (5 bases). The CDR3 extends over 14 amino acids. Germline lookup yields CDR1 SGDLS and CDR2 YYNGEE. V lost 3 bases to trimming and J lost 4 bases, with 12 bases between them. The CDR3 loop reads CASSAPSAADTQYF. In DNA, the CDR3 is TGTGCCAGCAGCGCCCCTTCAGCGGCAGATACGCAGTATTTT. The full variable domain, with the rest looked up from reference TRBV9 and TRBJ2-3, is DSGVTQTPKHLITATGQRVTLRCSPRSGDLSVYWYQQSLDQGLQFLIQYYNGEERAKGNILERFSAQQFPDLHSELNLSSLELGDSALYFCASSAPSAADTQYFGPGTRLTVL.

This clone was seen only a few times. The V call is TRBV24-1, the J call TRBJ2-7, with D tentatively TRBD2 (5 bases). The CDR3 covers 13 residues. V lost 8 bases and J 2 bases, leaving 12 bases between the germline ends. Germline CDR1 KGHDR, CDR2 SFDVKD. The CDR3 region is CATNEGNAYEQYF. The CDR3, as DNA: TGTGCCACCAACGAGGGAAACGCCTACGAGCAGTACTTC.

V gene TRBV2 combines with J gene TRBJ2-1; 8 positions match TRBD1. The CDR3 runs 14 residues. Looked up from germline, CDR1 is SNHLY and CDR2 is FYNNEI. J was trimmed by 2 bases and V by 7 bases; bases with no gene match: 4. The CDR3 sequence is CASIPGQAYNEQFF. The CDR3 nucleotides read TGTGCCAGCATCCCGGGACAGGCCTACAATGAGCAGTTCTTC.

This clone is a singleton in its sample. The chain has TRBV29-1 and TRBJ2-7; 7 bases align to TRBD1. CDR1 SQVTM and CDR2 ANQGSEA come from the germline V gene. Trimming cost V 1 base and J 4 bases; bases outside gene matches: 10. The CDR3 totals 15 residues. CDR3 nucleotides: TGCAGCGTTGAAGTGGTTGGCAGGGGGATATACGAGCAGTACTTC. It translates to CSVEVVGRGIYEQYF.

The chain is built from TRBV7-9 and TRBJ2-7; TRBD1 aligns across 9 bases. V dropped 6 bases and J dropped 7; count of bases not matched to a gene: 13. The CDR3 contains 15 residues. The germline V gene encodes CDR1 SEHNR and CDR2 FQNEAQ (reference sequence). The CDR3 DNA follows: TGTGCCAGCAGTTCAAGGGGACAGGGAGTGGCAGAGCAGTACTTC. It encodes CASSSRGQGVAEQYF.

The J gene is TRBJ2-5, the V gene TRBV5-1; 7 nucleotides match TRBD1. CDR1 is SGHRS, CDR2 YFSETQ, per germline. J lost 1 base, V lost 0 bases, and 0 bases had no gene match. The CDR3 length is 14 residues. The CDR3 reads CASSLGDSQETQYF. The DNA of the CDR3 is TGCGCCAGCAGCTTGGGGGACAGCCAAGAGACCCAGTACTTC.

The chain joins TRBV5-4 to TRBJ1-1, with 7 nucleotides matching TRBD1. The CDR3 covers 15 residues. With 4 bases clipped from V and 4 bases from J, the junction kept 10 bases outside the gene matches. Germline assignment: CDR1 SGHNT and CDR2 YYREEE (reference sequence). The CDR3 sequence is CASSMGQQSSTEAFF. The CDR3 DNA sequence: TGTGCCAGCAGCATGGGACAGCAGTCGAGCACTGAAGCTTTCTTT.

The chain recombines TRBV27 with TRBJ2-5, with D unclear. Trimming took 0 bases from V and 7 from J, leaving 15 bases between them. The germline gives CDR1 MNHEY, CDR2 SMNVEV (reference sequence). The CDR3 runs to 15 residues. In DNA form, the CDR3 reads TGTGCCAGCAGTTTATCTGGGCCGACCGATGGGACCCAGTACTTC. Protein product: CASSLSGPTDGTQYF.

The rearrangement uses TRBV6-2 or TRBV6-3 and TRBJ2-5; TRBD2 matches 9 bases. CDR1 is MNHEY and CDR2 is SVGEGT in the germline V gene. Losses at the gene ends were 3 bases for V and 5 bases for J; bases not matched to a gene: 4. The CDR3 is 14 amino acids. CDR3 region: CASSYSGSLETQYF. CDR3 nucleotides: TGTGCCAGCAGTTATAGCGGGAGTCTGGAGACCCAGTACTTC.